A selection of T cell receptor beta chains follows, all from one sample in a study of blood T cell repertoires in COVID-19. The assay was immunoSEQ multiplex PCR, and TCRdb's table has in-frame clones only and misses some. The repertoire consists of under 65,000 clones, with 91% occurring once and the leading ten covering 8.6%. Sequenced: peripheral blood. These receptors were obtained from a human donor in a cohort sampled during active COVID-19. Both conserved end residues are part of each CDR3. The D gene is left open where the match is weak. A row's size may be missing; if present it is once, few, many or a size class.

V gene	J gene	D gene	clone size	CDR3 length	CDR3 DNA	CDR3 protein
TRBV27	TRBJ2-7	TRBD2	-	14	TGTGCCAGCAGTCAGTTAGCGGGGAGCTACGAGCAGTACTTC	CASSQLAGSYEQYF
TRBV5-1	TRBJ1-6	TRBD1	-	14	TGCGCCAGCAGTAGTGGACAGGGGGGTTCACCCCTCCACTTT	CASSSGQGGSPLHF
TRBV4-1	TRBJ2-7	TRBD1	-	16	TGCGCCAGCAGCCAGGGACAGGGGGCACTAATCTACGAGCAGTACTTC	CASSQGQGALIYEQYF
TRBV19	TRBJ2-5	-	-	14	TGTGCCAGTCAGCCGACTAGTTACACAGAGACCCAGTACTTC	CASQPTSYTETQYF
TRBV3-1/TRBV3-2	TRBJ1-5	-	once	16	TGTGCCAGCAGCCAAGTGGGGGGGGCCAAGAATCAGCCCCAGCATTTT	CASSQVGGAKNQPQHF
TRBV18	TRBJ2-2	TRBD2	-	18	TGTGCCAGCTCACCGCGTTCTCCTAGCGGGGCGAACACCGGGGAGCTGTTTTTT	CASSPRSPSGANTGELFF
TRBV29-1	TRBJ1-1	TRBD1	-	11	TGCAGCGCCCGACAGGGGTCTGAAGCTTTCTTT	CSARQGSEAFF
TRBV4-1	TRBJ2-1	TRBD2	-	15	TGCGCCAGCAGCCCGGTGGCGGGAGGGGGTATTGAGCAGTTCTTC	CASSPVAGGGIEQFF
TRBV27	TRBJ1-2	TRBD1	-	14	TGTGCCAGCAGTACCAGACAGGGGACGAGGGGCTACACCTTC	CASSTRQGTRGYTF
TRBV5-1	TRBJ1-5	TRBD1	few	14	TGCGCCAGCAGCTTAGGACAGGGCGATCAGCCCCAGCATTTT	CASSLGQGDQPQHF
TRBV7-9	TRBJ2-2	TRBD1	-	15	TGTGCCAGCAGCCCAACAGGGGTGGGCACCGGGGAGCTGTTTTTT	CASSPTGVGTGELFF
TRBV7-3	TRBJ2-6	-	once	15	TGTGCCAGCAGCCCGAGGGACTCTGGGGCCAACGTCCTGACTTTC	CASSPRDSGANVLTF
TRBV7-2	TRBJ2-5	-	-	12	TGTGCCAGCAGCTTCGACGGGGAGACCCAGTACTTC	CASSFDGETQYF
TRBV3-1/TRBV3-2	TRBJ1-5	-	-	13	TGTGCCAGCAGCCACGGGAGTAATCAGCCCCAGCATTTT	CASSHGSNQPQHF
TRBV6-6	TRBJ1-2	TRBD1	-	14	TGTGCCAGCAGTTACCGAGGACAGGGTGATGGCTACACCTTC	CASSYRGQGDGYTF
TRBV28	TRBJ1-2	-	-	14	TGTGCCAGCCGAGAGCGAGCTCCTAACTATGGCTACACCTTC	CASRERAPNYGYTF
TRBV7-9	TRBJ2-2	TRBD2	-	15	TGTGCCCGCCCTCAGTGGACTAGTAGTCCCGGGGAGCTGTTTTTT	CARPQWTSSPGELFF
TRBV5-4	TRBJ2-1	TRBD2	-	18	TGTGCCAGCAGCTGGGGGACTAGCGGGGGGGCCGAGGGATGGGAGCAGTTCTTC	CASSWGTSGGAEGWEQFF
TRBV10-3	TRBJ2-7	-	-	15	TGTGCCATCAGTGACGAGTCAGCGCGCTCCTACGAGCAGTACTTC	CAISDESARSYEQYF
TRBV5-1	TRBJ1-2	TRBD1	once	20	TGCGCCAGCAGCCTGTTTGGTATGACGACAGGGGGAGGGGAGCCCTATGGCTACACCTTC	CASSLFGMTTGGGEPYGYTF
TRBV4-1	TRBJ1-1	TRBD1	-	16	TGCGCCAGCAGCCCAACAGGGGATTCAATTCGCACTGAAGCTTTCTTT	CASSPTGDSIRTEAFF
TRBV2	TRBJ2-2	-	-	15	TGTGCCAGCAGTGATCTGGGGGCCAGCACCGGGGAGCTGTTTTTT	CASSDLGASTGELFF
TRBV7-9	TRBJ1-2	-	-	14	TGTGCCAGCAGCTTGTACAGGGAGAACTATGGCTACACCTTC	CASSLYRENYGYTF
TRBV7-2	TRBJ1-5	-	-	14	TGTGCCAGCAGCTCCAGCCCGGGTATTCAGCCCCAGCATTTT	CASSSSPGIQPQHF
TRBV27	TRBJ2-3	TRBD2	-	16	TGTGCCAGCAGTTCCTGGACTAGCGGAATCACAGATACGCAGTATTTT	CASSSWTSGITDTQYF
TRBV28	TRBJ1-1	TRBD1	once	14	TGTGCCAGCAAGCGGAAGACAGGGGTCACTGAAGCTTTCTTT	CASKRKTGVTEAFF
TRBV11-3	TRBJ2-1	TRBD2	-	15	TGTGCCAGCAGCTTAGCCTCGGGACTAGCGGATGAGCAGTTCTTC	CASSLASGLADEQFF